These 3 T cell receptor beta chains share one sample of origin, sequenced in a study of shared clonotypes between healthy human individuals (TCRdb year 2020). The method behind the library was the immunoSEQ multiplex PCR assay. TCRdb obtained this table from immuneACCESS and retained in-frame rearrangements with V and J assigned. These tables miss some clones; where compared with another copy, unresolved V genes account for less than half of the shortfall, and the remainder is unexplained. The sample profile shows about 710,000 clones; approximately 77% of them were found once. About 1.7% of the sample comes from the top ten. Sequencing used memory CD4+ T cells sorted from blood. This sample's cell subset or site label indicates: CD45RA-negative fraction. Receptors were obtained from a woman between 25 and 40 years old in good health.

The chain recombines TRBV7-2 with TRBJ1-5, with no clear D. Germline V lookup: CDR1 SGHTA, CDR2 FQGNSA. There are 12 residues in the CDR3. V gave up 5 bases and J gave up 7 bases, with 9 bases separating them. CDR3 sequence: CASSRDLQPQHF. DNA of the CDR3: TGTGCCAGCAGCCGTGACCTACAGCCCCAGCATTTT.

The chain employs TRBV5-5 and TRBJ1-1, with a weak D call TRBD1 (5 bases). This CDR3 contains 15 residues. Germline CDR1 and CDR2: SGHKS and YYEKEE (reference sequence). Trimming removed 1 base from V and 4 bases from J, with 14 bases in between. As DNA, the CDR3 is TGTGCCAGCAGCTTGAATGGGGGAAGCCTCACTGAAGCTTTCTTT. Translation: CASSLNGGSLTEAFF.

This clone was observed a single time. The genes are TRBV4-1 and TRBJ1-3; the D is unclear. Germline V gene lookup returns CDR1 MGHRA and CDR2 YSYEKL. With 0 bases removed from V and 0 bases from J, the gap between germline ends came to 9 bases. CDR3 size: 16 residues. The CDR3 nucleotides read TGCGCCAGCAGCCAAGAAGGGATAAGCTCTGGAAACACCATATATTTT. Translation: CASSQEGISSGNTIYF.